This paragraph covers one T cell receptor (beta chain) sequence. Original analysis: Using reference gene primer amplification, nucleated cell counts were estimated. Profiling relied on immunoSEQ multiplex PCR, and the TCRdb table lists in-frame clones only, not all of them. The V and J calls and clone size are taken from that table; D and trimming were inferred from the DNA. Altogether about 410,000 clones are present, 90% being singletons, with the ten largest covering 0.55% to 0.75%. With 4 bases removed from V and 12 bases from J, the gap between germline ends came to 11 bases. The CDR3 runs to 12 residues. Germline V lookup: CDR1 KGHDR, CDR2 SFDVKD. The data derive from a study of blood T cell repertoires in COVID-19. Study context: The United States, Italy and Spain were the sources of the acute and convalescent COVID-19 samples. T cells, B-cell-depleted T cells, or PBMCs provided the cDNA or gDNA that served as material.

Donors in Cohort 3 counted as recovered after two negative PCRs, clearance, or symptom resolution. The V and J genes are TRBV24-1 and TRBJ1-4, with D unresolved. What was sequenced was PBMCs or T cells enriched from blood (not recorded which). This receptor was identified in a man aged 18-30 years who had recovered from COVID-19. CDR3 sequence reads: CATSESGRQLFF. The CDR3 bases are TGTGCCACCAGTGAATCGGGGAGACAACTGTTTTTT.